This is a list of T cell receptor beta chains from one sample in a study of T cells in Graves' hyperthyroidism and ophthalmopathy. TCRdb reprocessed the multiplex PCR reads via MiXCR and lists one record per CDR3 protein. The table has around 350,000 distinct CDR3 sequences, over 15% seen once. Sequencing was done on a sample of blood. These receptors were taken from a young woman with Graves' hyperthyroidism. Both conserved end residues are part of each CDR3. Each record gives: J gene, clone size, V gene, D gene, CDR3 protein, CDR3 DNA. The D gene is left open where the match is weak. Clone size appears in some rows only: once, few, many, or a class for an expanded clone.

j_gene: TRBJ1-1
abundance: many
v_gene: TRBV6-1
d_gene: .
CDR3aa: CASSANTEAFF
CDR3nt: TGTGCCAGCAGTGCCAACACTGAAGCTTTCTTT

j_gene: TRBJ1-5
abundance: .
v_gene: TRBV12-3/TRBV12-4
d_gene: .
CDR3aa: CASSQSAGYNQPQHF
CDR3nt: TGTGCCAGCAGTCAGTCGGCGGGGTACAATCAGCCCCAGCATTTT

j_gene: TRBJ2-7
abundance: many
v_gene: TRBV12-3/TRBV12-4
d_gene: .
CDR3aa: CASSPNVGYEQYF
CDR3nt: TGTGCCAGCAGTCCAAACGTGGGCTACGAGCAGTACTTC

j_gene: TRBJ1-1
abundance: few
v_gene: TRBV18
d_gene: TRBD1
CDR3aa: CASSPGTGWNTEAFF
CDR3nt: TGTGCCAGCTCACCTGGGACAGGATGGAACACTGAAGCTTTCTTT

j_gene: TRBJ1-1
abundance: many
v_gene: TRBV5-1
d_gene: .
CDR3aa: CASSLALGMNTEAFF
CDR3nt: TGCGCCAGCAGCTTGGCCCTCGGGATGAACACTGAAGCTTTCTTT

j_gene: TRBJ1-5
abundance: many
v_gene: TRBV12-3/TRBV12-4
d_gene: .
CDR3aa: CASSFRAANQPQHF
CDR3nt: TGTGCCAGCAGTTTCAGGGCCGCGAATCAGCCCCAGCATTTT

j_gene: TRBJ1-2
abundance: many
v_gene: TRBV19
d_gene: TRBD1
CDR3aa: CASRIGTGDGYTF
CDR3nt: TGTGCCAGTAGGATTGGGACAGGGGACGGCTACACCTTC

j_gene: TRBJ2-7
abundance: many
v_gene: TRBV20-1
d_gene: .
CDR3aa: CSATLLTSEQYF
CDR3nt: TGCAGTGCTACACTCTTGACTTCCGAGCAGTACTTC

j_gene: TRBJ1-2
abundance: .
v_gene: TRBV7-9
d_gene: TRBD1
CDR3aa: CASSLDGTGIGYTF
CDR3nt: TGTGCCAGCAGCTTAGACGGGACAGGGATTGGCTACACCTTC

j_gene: TRBJ2-5
abundance: many
v_gene: TRBV7-2
d_gene: .
CDR3aa: CASRTGETQYF
CDR3nt: TGTGCCAGCCGAACAGGGGAGACCCAGTACTTC

j_gene: TRBJ1-5
abundance: .
v_gene: TRBV28
d_gene: .
CDR3aa: CASSFQSSNQPQHF
CDR3nt: TGTGCCAGCAGTTTTCAGAGTAGCAATCAGCCCCAGCATTTT

j_gene: TRBJ1-1
abundance: many
v_gene: TRBV11-2
d_gene: TRBD1
CDR3aa: CASRLTGFAEAFF
CDR3nt: TGTGCCAGCAGATTGACAGGGTTCGCTGAAGCTTTCTTT

j_gene: TRBJ2-4
abundance: many
v_gene: TRBV2
d_gene: .
CDR3aa: CASSWTELAKNIQYF
CDR3nt: TGTGCCAGCTCCTGGACAGAACTAGCCAAAAACATTCAGTACTTC

j_gene: TRBJ1-6
abundance: .
v_gene: TRBV6-2/TRBV6-3
d_gene: TRBD1
CDR3aa: CASSYARGTGGPSYNSPLHF
CDR3nt: TGTGCCAGCAGTTACGCCCGCGGGACAGGGGGACCCTCCTATAATTCACCCCTCCACTTT

j_gene: TRBJ1-1
abundance: many
v_gene: TRBV6-5
d_gene: .
CDR3aa: CASSYGRGVNTEAFF
CDR3nt: TGTGCCAGCAGTTACGGTAGGGGCGTGAACACTGAAGCTTTCTTT

j_gene: TRBJ2-7
abundance: .
v_gene: TRBV6-5
d_gene: TRBD2
CDR3aa: CASSYSGGGPLEQYF
CDR3nt: TGTGCCAGCAGTTACTCGGGCGGGGGGCCCCTCGAGCAGTACTTC

j_gene: TRBJ2-2
abundance: many
v_gene: TRBV4-1
d_gene: .
CDR3aa: CASSQVDQAGELFF
CDR3nt: TGCGCCAGCAGCCAAGTAGACCAGGCCGGGGAGCTGTTTTTT

j_gene: TRBJ1-2
abundance: many
v_gene: TRBV7-9
d_gene: .
CDR3aa: CASSTGQLFYGYTF
CDR3nt: TGTGCCAGCAGCACCGGACAGTTGTTCTATGGCTACACCTTC

j_gene: TRBJ1-1
abundance: many
v_gene: TRBV20-1
d_gene: TRBD1
CDR3aa: CSAQGVSMNTEAFF
CDR3nt: TGCAGTGCCCAGGGGGTAAGCATGAACACTGAAGCTTTCTTT

j_gene: TRBJ2-5
abundance: many
v_gene: TRBV19
d_gene: TRBD1
CDR3aa: CATGGPGQGLETQYF
CDR3nt: TGTGCCACCGGGGGCCCGGGACAGGGGTTGGAGACCCAGTACTTC

j_gene: TRBJ1-1
abundance: many
v_gene: TRBV27
d_gene: .
CDR3aa: CASNLYGTDTEAFF
CDR3nt: TGTGCCAGCAACTTGTACGGCACGGACACTGAAGCTTTCTTT